A single sample gave rise to the 4 T cell receptor beta chains below, sequenced in a study of blood T cell repertoires in COVID-19 (TCRdb year 2020). Library preparation was by the immunoSEQ multiplex PCR assay. In its TCRdb copy, this immuneACCESS table keeps in-frame sequences only and misses some clones. Where compared with another copy, unresolved V genes explain less than half of these, and the others have no known cause. The sample includes roughly 250,000 clones, with 88% observed a single time. Roughly 1.2% of the sample belongs to the ten largest clones. Source material: PBMCs or T cells enriched from blood (not recorded which). Source of these receptors: a middle-aged woman with acute COVID-19.

The J gene is TRBJ2-7, the V gene TRBV28, with TRBD2 identical over 7 bases. V gave up 10 bases and J gave up 2 bases; unmatched junction bases: 11. CDR3 length: 14 amino acids. Germline lookup yields CDR1 MDHEN and CDR2 SYDVKM. The chain's CDR3 is CATRSGGSPYEQYF. The CDR3 DNA reads TGTGCCACGCGCTCGGGAGGATCCCCCTACGAGCAGTACTTC. Variable domain in full (rest from reference TRBV28 and TRBJ2-7): DVKVTQSSRYLVKRTGEKVFLECVQDMDHENMFWYRQDPGLGLRLIYFSYDVKMKEKGDIPEGYSVSREKKERFSLILESASTNQTSMYLCATRSGGSPYEQYFGPGTRLTVT.

This chain joins TRBV19 and TRBJ1-2, with 7 bases fitting TRBD1. Germline V CDR1 and CDR2: LNHDA, SQIVND (reference sequence). This CDR3 region has 15 residues. The V gene end was trimmed by 2 bases and the J gene end by 2 bases; junction bases not matched to a gene: 5. This CDR3 is CASSILSDRNYGYTF. The CDR3 nucleotides are TGTGCCAGTAGTATACTCTCGGACAGGAACTATGGCTACACCTTC.

This sequence joins TRBV9 and TRBJ2-1; tentatively, D is TRBD2 (7 bases). CDR3 size: 16 residues. Trimming pared 2 bases from V and 5 bases from J, leaving 17 bases between. Germline CDR1 reads SGDLS; CDR2 reads YYNGEE. CDR3 in DNA: TGTGCCAGCAGCGTGGGGGGGCTAGCGGCGAACAATGAGCAGTTCTTC. The encoded protein is CASSVGGLAANNEQFF. The full variable domain, its missing parts supplied by reference TRBV9 and TRBJ2-1, is DSGVTQTPKHLITATGQRVTLRCSPRSGDLSVYWYQQSLDQGLQFLIQYYNGEERAKGNILERFSAQQFPDLHSELNLSSLELGDSALYFCASSVGGLAANNEQFFGPGTRLTVL.

The chain couples TRBV6-1 to TRBJ2-1; the D gene is possibly TRBD2 (5 bases). Trimming left V 2 bases short and J 9 bases short, with 17 bases between. This CDR3 region has 15 residues. From germline, CDR1 is MNHNS and CDR2 SASEGT. DNA of the CDR3: TGTGCCAGCAGTGAATTCTCTCCGAGGGTTGGTGAGCAGTTCTTC. Encoded protein: CASSEFSPRVGEQFF.